This TCR beta chain appears in the sequencing data of a study of T cell responses to AZD1222 COVID-19 vaccine. Study-level information: The analysis combined second doses at about 4 or about 12 weeks.

The study, taken as a whole, reports: Nearly half of spike-specific TCRs reportedly go after variant regions that carry no mutations.

On this clone itself: Its target is not known.

Profiled with immunoSEQ multiplex PCR; TCRdb holds only in-frame clones, not every one. The sample consists of about 140,000 clones, about 87% of them appearing once. CDR3 length: 12 residues. Germline V gene data show CDR1 as MDHEN and CDR2 as SYDVKM. Trimming removed 7 bases at V and 4 bases at J, with 10 bases between. This clonotype was sampled from an adult in good health. This chain links TRBV28 with TRBJ2-5; unclear D gene. This specimen consisted of peripheral blood, obtained on day 0 of AZD1222 vaccination. DNA for the CDR3: TGTGCCAGCAAACTTTGGGGAGAGACCCAGTACTTC. Translation: CASKLWGETQYF.